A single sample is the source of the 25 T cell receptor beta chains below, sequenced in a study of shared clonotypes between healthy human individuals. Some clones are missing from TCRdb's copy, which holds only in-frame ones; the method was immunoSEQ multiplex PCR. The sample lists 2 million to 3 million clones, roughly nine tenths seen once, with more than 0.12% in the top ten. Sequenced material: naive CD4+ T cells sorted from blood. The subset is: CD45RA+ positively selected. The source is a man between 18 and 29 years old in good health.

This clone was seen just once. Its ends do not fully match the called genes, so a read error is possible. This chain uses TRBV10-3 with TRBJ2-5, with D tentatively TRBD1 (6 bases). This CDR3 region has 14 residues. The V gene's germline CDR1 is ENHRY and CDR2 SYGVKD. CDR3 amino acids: CAIGEAQGQETQYF. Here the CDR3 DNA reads TGTGCCATCGGTGAGGCACAGGGACAAGAGACCCAGTACTTC.

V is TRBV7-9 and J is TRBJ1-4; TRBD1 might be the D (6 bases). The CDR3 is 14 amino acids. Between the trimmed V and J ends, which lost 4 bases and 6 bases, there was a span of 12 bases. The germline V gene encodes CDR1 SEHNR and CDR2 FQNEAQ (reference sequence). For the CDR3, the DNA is TGTGCCAGCAGCTCAGGGGTTCACGATGAAAAACTGTTTTTT. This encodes CASSSGVHDEKLFF.

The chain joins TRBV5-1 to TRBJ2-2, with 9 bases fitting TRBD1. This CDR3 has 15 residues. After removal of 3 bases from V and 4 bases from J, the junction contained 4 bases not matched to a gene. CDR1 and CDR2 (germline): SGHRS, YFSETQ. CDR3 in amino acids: CASSSGQGTTGELFF. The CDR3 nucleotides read TGCGCCAGCAGCTCGGGACAGGGCACCACCGGGGAGCTGTTTTTT.

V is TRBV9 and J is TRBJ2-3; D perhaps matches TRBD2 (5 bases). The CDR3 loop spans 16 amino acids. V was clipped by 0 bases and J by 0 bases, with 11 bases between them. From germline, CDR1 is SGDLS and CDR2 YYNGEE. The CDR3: CASSVEAGASTDTQYF. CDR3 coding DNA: TGTGCCAGCAGCGTAGAGGCGGGTGCTAGCACAGATACGCAGTATTTT.

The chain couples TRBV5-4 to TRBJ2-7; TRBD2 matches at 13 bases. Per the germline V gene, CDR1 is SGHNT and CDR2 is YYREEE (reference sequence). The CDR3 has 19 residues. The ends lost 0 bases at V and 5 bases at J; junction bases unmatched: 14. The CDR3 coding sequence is TGTGCCAGCAGCTTGGAGTTCGGCAGGACTAGCGGGGGCCACAACGAGCAGTACTTC. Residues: CASSLEFGRTSGGHNEQYF.

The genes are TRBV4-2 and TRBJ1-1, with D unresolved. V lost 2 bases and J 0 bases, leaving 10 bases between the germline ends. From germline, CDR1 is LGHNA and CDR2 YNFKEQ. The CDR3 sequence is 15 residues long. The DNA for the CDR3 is TGTGCCAGCAGCCAACTGGGTACAATGAACACTGAAGCTTTCTTT. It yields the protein CASSQLGTMNTEAFF.

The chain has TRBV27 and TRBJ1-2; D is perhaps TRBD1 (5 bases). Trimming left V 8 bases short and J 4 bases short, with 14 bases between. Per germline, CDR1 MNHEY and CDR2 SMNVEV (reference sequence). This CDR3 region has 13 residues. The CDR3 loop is CASGEVGGYGYTF. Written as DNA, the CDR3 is TGTGCCAGCGGGGAAGTGGGGGGCTATGGCTACACCTTC.

CDR3: CASSQGGSSAGELFF. The CDR3 coding sequence is TGCGCCAGCAGCCAAGGGGGGAGCAGCGCCGGGGAGCTGTTTTTT. The V and J genes are TRBV5-1 and TRBJ2-2; D might be TRBD1 or TRBD2, each matching 6 bases. From germline, CDR1 is SGHRS and CDR2 YFSETQ. CDR3 length: 15 residues. V lost 4 bases to trimming and J lost 6 bases, with 16 bases between them.

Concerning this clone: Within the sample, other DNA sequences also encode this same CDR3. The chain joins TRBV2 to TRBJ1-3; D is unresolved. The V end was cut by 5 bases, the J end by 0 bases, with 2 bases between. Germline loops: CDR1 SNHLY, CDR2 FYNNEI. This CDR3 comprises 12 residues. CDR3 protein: CASSLSGNTIYF. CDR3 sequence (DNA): TGTGCCAGCAGTCTCTCTGGAAACACCATATATTTT. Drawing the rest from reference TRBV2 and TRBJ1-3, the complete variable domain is EPEVTQTPSHQVTQMGQEVILRCVPISNHLYFYWYRQILGQKVEFLVSFYNNEISEKSEIFDDQFSVERPDGSNFTLKIRSTKLEDSAMYFCASSLSGNTIYFGEGSWLTVV.

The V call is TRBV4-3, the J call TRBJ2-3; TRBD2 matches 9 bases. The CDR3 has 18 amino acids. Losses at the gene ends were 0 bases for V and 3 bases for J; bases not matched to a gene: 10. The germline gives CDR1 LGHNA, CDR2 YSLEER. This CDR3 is CASSQEAPGGRVTDTQYF. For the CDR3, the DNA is TGCGCCAGCAGCCAAGAGGCGCCTGGCGGGAGGGTTACAGATACGCAGTATTTT.

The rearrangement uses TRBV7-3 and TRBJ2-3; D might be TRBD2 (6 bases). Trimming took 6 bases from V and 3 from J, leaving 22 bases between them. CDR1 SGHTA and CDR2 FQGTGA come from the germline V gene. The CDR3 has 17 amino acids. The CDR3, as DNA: TGTGCCAGCAGTACTCCTACCGGGAGCCTAGGGACAGATACGCAGTATTTT. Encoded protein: CASSTPTGSLGTDTQYF.

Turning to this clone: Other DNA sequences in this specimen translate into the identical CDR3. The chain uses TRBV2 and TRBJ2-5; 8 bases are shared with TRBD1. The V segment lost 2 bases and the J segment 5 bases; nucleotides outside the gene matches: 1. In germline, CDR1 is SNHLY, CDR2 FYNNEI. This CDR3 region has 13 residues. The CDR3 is CASSENRGETQYF. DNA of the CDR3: TGTGCCAGCAGTGAAAACAGGGGGGAGACCCAGTACTTC.

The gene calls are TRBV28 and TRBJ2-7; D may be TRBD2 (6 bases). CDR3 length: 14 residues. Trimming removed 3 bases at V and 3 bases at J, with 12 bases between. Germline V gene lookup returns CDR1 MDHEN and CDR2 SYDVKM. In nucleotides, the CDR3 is TGTGCCAGCAGTTTGGCAGCGGGTCTCTACGAGCAGTACTTC. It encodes CASSLAAGLYEQYF.

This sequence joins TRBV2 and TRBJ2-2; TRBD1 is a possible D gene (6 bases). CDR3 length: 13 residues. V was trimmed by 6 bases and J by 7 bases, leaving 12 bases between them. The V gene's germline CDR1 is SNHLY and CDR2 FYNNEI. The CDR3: CASRQGSGGELFF. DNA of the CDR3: TGTGCCAGCAGGCAGGGGAGTGGCGGGGAGCTGTTTTTT. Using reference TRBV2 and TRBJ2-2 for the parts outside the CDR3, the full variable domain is EPEVTQTPSHQVTQMGQEVILRCVPISNHLYFYWYRQILGQKVEFLVSFYNNEISEKSEIFDDQFSVERPDGSNFTLKIRSTKLEDSAMYFCASRQGSGGELFFGEGSRLTVL.

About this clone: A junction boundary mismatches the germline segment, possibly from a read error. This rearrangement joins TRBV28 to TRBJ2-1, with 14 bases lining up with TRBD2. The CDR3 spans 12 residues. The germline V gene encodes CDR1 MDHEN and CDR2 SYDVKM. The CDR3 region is CASTGLAGVKLF. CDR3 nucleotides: TGTGCCAGCACGGGACTAGCGGGGGTTAAACTCTTC.

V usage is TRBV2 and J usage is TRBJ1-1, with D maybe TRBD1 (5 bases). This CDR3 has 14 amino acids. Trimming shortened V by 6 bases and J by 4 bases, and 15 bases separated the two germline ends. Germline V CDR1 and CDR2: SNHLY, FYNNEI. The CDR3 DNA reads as TGTGCCAGCAGGGGGCAAACGGTCGGCACTGAAGCTTTCTTT. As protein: CASRGQTVGTEAFF.

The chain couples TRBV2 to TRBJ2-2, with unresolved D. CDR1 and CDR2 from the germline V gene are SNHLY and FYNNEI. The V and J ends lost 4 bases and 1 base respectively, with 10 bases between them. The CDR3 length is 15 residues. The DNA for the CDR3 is TGTGCCAGCAGTGGGTCGCCAGGGAACACCGGGGAGCTGTTTTTT. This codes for CASSGSPGNTGELFF. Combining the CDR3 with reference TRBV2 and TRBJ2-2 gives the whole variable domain EPEVTQTPSHQVTQMGQEVILRCVPISNHLYFYWYRQILGQKVEFLVSFYNNEISEKSEIFDDQFSVERPDGSNFTLKIRSTKLEDSAMYFCASSGSPGNTGELFFGEGSRLTVL.

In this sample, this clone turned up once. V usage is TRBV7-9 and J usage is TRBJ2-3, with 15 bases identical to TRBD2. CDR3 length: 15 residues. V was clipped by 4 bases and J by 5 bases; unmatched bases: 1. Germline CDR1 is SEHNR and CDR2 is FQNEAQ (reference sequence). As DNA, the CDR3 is TGTGCCAGCAGCTCGGGACTAGCGGGGGGAGATACGCAGTATTTT. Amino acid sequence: CASSSGLAGGDTQYF.

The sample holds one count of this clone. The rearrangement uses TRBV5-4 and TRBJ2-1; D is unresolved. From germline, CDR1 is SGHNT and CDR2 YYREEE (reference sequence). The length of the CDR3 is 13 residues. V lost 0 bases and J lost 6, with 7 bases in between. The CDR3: CASSLGQRNEQFF. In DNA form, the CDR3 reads TGTGCCAGCAGCTTGGGTCAGCGCAATGAGCAGTTCTTC.

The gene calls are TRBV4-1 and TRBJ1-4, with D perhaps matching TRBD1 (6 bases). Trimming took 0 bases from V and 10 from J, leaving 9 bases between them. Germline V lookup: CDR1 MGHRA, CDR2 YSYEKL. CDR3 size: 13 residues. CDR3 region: CASSQEQGGKLFF. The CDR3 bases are TGCGCCAGCAGCCAAGAACAGGGCGGAAAACTGTTTTTT.

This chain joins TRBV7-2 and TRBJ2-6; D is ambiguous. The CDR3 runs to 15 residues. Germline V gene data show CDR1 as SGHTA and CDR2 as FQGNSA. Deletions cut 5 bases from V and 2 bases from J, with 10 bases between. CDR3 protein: CASSPGPPGANVLTF. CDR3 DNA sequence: TGTGCCAGCAGCCCCGGTCCTCCTGGGGCCAACGTCCTGACTTTC. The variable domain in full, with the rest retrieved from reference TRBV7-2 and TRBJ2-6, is GAGVSQSPSNKVTEKGKDVELRCDPISGHTALYWYRQSLGQGLEFLIYFQGNSAPDKSGLPSDRFSAERTGGSVSTLTIQRTQQEDSAVYLCASSPGPPGANVLTFGAGSRLTVL.

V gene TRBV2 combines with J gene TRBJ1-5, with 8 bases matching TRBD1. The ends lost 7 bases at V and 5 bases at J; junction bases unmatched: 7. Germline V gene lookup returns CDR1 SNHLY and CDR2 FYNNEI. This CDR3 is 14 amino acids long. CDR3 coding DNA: TGTGCCAGCACCCTCGGACAGGGCTATCAGCCCCAGCATTTT. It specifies CASTLGQGYQPQHF.

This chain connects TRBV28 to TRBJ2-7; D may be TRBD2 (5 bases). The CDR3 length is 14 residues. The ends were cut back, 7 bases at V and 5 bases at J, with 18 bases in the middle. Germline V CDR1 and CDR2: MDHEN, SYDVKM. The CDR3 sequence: CASNPVQHGDEQYF. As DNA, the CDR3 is TGTGCCAGCAACCCGGTCCAACACGGGGACGAGCAGTACTTC.

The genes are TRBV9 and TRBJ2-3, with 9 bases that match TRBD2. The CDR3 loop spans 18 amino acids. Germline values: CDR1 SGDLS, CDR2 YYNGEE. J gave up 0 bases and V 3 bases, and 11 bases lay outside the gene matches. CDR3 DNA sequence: TGTGCCAGCAGCGAGCTGCTGGTGACTAGCGGAAGCACAGATACGCAGTATTTT. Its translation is CASSELLVTSGSTDTQYF.

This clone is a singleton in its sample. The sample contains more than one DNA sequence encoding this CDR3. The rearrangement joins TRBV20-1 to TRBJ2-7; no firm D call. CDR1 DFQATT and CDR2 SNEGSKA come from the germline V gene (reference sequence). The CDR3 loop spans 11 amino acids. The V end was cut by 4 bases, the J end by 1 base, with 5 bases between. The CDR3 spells CSAKGSYEQYF. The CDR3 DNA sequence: TGCAGTGCTAAGGGATCCTACGAGCAGTACTTC.